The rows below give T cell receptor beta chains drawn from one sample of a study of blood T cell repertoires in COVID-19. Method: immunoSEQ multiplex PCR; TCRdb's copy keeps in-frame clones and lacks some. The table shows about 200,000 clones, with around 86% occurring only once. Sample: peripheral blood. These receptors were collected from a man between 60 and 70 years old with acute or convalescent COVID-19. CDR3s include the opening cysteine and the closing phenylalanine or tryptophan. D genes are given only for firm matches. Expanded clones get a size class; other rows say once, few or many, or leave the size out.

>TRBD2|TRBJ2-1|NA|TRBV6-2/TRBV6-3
TGTGCCAGCAGTTACAGGACTAGCGGGGGACTACTTTACAATGAGCAGTTCTTC
CASSYRTSGGLLYNEQFF
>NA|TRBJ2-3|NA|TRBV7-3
TGTGCCAGCAGCTTATTGGGGGGGCTTACCCGATACACAGATACGCAGTATTTT
CASSLLGGLTRYTDTQYF
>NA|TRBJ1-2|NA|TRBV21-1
TGTGCCAGCAGCAAATGGGACAGGCGCAACGGCTACACCTTC
CASSKWDRRNGYTF
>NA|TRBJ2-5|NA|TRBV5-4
TGTGCCAGCAGCTCTCCGGGGGGCCGGTTAGAGACCCAGTACTTC
CASSSPGGRLETQYF
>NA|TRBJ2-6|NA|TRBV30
TGTGCCTGGAAGGGGGGGGTCCTTACCTCTGGGGCCAACGTCCTGACTTTC
CAWKGGVLTSGANVLTF
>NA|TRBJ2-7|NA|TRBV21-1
TGTGCCAGCAGCAACCCACAACAGGGGACCTACGAGCAGTACTTC
CASSNPQQGTYEQYF
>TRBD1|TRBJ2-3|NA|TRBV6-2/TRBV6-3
TGTGCCAGCAGTCAACGGACAGGGGGAGATACGCAGTATTTT
CASSQRTGGDTQYF
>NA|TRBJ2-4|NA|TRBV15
TGTGCCACCAGCAGTGAAGCTCGTACCAAAAACATTCAGTACTTC
CATSSEARTKNIQYF
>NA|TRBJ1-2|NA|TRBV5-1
TGCGCCAGCAGCTTGGCCGGGAGGGGTCACGTCCGAGGAGGCTACACCTTC
CASSLAGRGHVRGGYTF
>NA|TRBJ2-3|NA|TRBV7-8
TGTGCCAGCAGCCCTGGGGGCGATACGCAGTATTTT
CASSPGGDTQYF
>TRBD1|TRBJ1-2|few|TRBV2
TGTGCCAGCAGGGACCAGGGACAGGCGCTTTATGGCTACACCTTC
CASRDQGQALYGYTF
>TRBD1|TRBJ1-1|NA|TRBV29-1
TGCAGCGTGCGGACAGGGAGCACTGAAGCTTTCTTT
CSVRTGSTEAFF
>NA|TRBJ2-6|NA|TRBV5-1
TGCGCCAGCAGTTCCCAAGCCGGCGGGGTCTCCCTCTCTGGGGCCAACGTCCTGACTTTC
CASSSQAGGVSLSGANVLTF
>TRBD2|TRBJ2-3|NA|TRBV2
TGTGCCAGCAGTGAGGGTCGGACTAGCGGGGCCACGAGGTCAGATACGCAGTATTTT
CASSEGRTSGATRSDTQYF
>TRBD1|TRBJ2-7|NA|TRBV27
TGTGCCAGCAGTTCCAGGGGGTACGAGCAGTACTTC
CASSSRGYEQYF
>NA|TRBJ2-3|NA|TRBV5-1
TGCGCCAGCAGCCCGAGGGAAGGTTTGACAGATACGCAGTATTTT
CASSPREGLTDTQYF
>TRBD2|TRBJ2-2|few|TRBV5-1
TGCCTCCCGGGGGGTACCGGGGAGCTGTTTTTT
CLPGGTGELFF
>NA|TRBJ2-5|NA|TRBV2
TGTGCCAGCAGGCAGCAGGGGCGAGAGACCCAGTACTTC
CASRQQGRETQYF
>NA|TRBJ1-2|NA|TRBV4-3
TGCGCCAGCAGCCAAGATCTGGGCAGCTTTAACTATGGCTACACCTTC
CASSQDLGSFNYGYTF
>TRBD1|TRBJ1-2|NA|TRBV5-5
TGTGCCAGCAGCTTGGAGGACAGGGGACCCTATGGCTACACCTTC
CASSLEDRGPYGYTF
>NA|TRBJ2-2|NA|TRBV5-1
TGCGCCAGCAGCACCGGACAGCAAACCGGGGAGCTGTTTTTT
CASSTGQQTGELFF
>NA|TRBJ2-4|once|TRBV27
TGTGCCAGCAGCGCGTTTAATCCCGAGTCAAAAAACATTCAGTACTTC
CASSAFNPESKNIQYF
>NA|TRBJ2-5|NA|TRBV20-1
TGCAGTGCTAGACTGGAGACCCAGTACTTC
CSARLETQYF
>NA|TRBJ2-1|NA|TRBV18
TGTGCCAGCTCACCACCGCCGGGATCCAGAAAACAGTTCTTC
CASSPPPGSRKQFF
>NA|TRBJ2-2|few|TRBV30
TGTGCCTGGAGTGCCCAGGCATTCACCGGGGAGCTGTTTTTT
CAWSAQAFTGELFF
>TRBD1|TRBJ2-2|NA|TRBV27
TGTGCCAGCAGTTTATCGTCCGGGACAGGGATCAGTACCGGGGAGCTGTTTTTT
CASSLSSGTGISTGELFF
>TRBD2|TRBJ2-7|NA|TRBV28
TGTGCCAGCAGTTATTCGACTAGCGGGGGCCAATACGAGCAGTACTTC
CASSYSTSGGQYEQYF
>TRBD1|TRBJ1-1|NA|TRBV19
TGTGCCAGTACCCTGACAGGGCAAGCTTTCTTT
CASTLTGQAFF
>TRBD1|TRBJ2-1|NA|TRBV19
TGTGCCAGTAGTTGGCCGGGACAGGTAAAATATGAGCAGTTCTTC
CASSWPGQVKYEQFF
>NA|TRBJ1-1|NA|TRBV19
TGTGCCAGTAGCCGCGGACGAGGGGGCACTGAAGCTTTCTTT
CASSRGRGGTEAFF
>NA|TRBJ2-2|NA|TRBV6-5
TGTGCCAGCAAAGGGGTATCGGACACCGGGGAGCTGTTTTTT
CASKGVSDTGELFF
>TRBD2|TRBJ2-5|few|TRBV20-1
TGCAGTGCTAGGCGGGAGGAGACCCAGTACTTC
CSARREETQYF
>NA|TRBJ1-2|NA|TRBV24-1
TGTGCCACCAGTGATTTGCGGGGGAATGGCTACACCTTC
CATSDLRGNGYTF
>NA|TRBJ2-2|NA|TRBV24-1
TGTGCCACCAGCGCCTGGAGGGACACCGGGGAGCTGTTTTTT
CATSAWRDTGELFF
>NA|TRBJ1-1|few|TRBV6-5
TGTGCCAGCTCCGACAGCATGAACACTGAAGCTTTCTTT
CASSDSMNTEAFF
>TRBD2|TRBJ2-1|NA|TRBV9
TGTGCCAGCAGCCCTCCCAGCGGGGCAACCTACAATGAGCAGTTCTTC
CASSPPSGATYNEQFF
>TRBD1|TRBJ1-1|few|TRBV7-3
TGTGCCAGCAGCACACAGGGGGGCACTGAAGCTTTCTTT
CASSTQGGTEAFF
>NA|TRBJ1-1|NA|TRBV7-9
TGTGCCAGCAGCTTAGTGGTCGGGGGGACTGAAGCTTTCTTT
CASSLVVGGTEAFF
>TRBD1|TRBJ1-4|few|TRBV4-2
TGTGCCAGCAGCCAAGGGGGGACAGGGGATGAAAAACTGTTTTTT
CASSQGGTGDEKLFF
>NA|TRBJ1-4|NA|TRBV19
TGTGCCAGTAGTATCCCGCGTGGAAAACTGTTTTTT
CASSIPRGKLFF
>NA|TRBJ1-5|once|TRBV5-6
TGTGCCAGCAGCTTCTACAAGGGGAGGTTGGGGCAGCCCCAGCATTTT
CASSFYKGRLGQPQHF
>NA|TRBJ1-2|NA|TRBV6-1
TGTGCCAGCAGTGAAGGCGGGGCGTTCGGTGGCTACACCTTC
CASSEGGAFGGYTF
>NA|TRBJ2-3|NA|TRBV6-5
TGTGCCAGCGACCGGGACTGGGGCACAGATACGCAGTATTTT
CASDRDWGTDTQYF
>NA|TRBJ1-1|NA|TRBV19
TGTGCCAGTAGAAGGAGGGGGGGGAACACTGAAGCTTTCTTT
CASRRRGGNTEAFF
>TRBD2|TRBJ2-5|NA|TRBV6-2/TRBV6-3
TGTGCCAGCAGTTACTCGCCTAGCGGGGGGTCGGAGACCCAGTACTTC
CASSYSPSGGSETQYF
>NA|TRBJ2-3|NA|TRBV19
TGTGCCAGTGCAGACACTAGCACAGATACGCAGTATTTT
CASADTSTDTQYF
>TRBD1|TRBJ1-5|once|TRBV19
TGTGCCAGTAGTCCGGGGACAGTGAGCAATCAGCCCCAGCATTTT
CASSPGTVSNQPQHF
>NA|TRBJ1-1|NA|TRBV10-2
TGCGCCAGCAGTGAGTCTGGGGGGGGTACGGTTGAAGCTTTCTTT
CASSESGGGTVEAFF
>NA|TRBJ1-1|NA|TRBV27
TGTGCCAGCAGTCCATGGCATAACACTGAAGCTTTCTTT
CASSPWHNTEAFF